This T cell receptor beta chain emerged from a study of Ad26.COV2.S vaccination and SARS-CoV-2 variants. Study overall: As a participant in COV1001, the donor was in the Ad26.COV2.S trial arm.

Profiling relied on immunoSEQ multiplex PCR, and the TCRdb table lists in-frame clones only, not all of them. The repertoire has 350,000 to 550,000 clones, approximately 89% of them found once; the top ten carry about 2.4%. Regarding the study as a whole: Reports say spike-specific CD8+ and CD4+ T cell responses covered substantial breadth after vaccination. Analytic work on TCR breadth and depth might have understated the full extent of total T cell responses.

This CDR3 has 14 residues. The germline V gene encodes CDR1 MNHEY and CDR2 SVGEGT. J lost 5 bases, V lost 7 bases, and 5 bases had no gene match. Treatment defined: 15 to 20 received Ad26.COV2.S at low or high dose, single or two shots; 5 received placebo; per-sample allocation not given. Sampling was performed 63 days after the first vaccine or placebo injection. In regard to this clone: Its specificity is not known.

This sequence originates from a person aged 18-65 years who received the Ad26.COV2.S COVID-19 vaccine or a placebo. The J gene is TRBJ2-5, the V gene TRBV6-2 or TRBV6-3; 12 nucleotides align to TRBD2. The source was peripheral blood, collected in a trial of Ad26.COV2.S vaccine versus placebo. The CDR3 region is CASNPSGRAETQYF. Here the CDR3 DNA reads TGTGCCAGCAACCCTAGCGGGAGGGCGGAGACCCAGTACTTC.